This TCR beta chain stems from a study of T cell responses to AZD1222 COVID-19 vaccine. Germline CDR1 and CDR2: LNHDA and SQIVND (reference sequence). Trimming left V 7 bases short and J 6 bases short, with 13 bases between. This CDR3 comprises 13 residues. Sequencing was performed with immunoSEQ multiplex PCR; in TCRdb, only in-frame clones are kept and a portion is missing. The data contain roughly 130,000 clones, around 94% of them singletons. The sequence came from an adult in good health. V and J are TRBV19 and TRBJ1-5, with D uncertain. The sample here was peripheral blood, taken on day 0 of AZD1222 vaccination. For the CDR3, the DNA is TGTGCCAGTATAGAGGTCCCCGGTCAGCCCCAGCATTTT. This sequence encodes CASIEVPGQPQHF.